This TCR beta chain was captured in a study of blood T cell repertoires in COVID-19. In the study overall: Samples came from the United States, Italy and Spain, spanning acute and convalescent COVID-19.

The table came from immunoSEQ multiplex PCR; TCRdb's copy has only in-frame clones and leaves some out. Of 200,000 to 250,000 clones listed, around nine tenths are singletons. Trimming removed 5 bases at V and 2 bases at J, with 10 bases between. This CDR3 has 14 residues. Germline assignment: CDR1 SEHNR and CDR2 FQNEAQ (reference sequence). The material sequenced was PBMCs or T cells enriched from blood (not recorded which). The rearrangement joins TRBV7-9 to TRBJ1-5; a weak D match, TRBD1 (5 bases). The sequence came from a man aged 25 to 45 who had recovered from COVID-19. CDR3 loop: CASSQETGNQPQHF. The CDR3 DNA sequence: TGTGCCAGCAGCCAGGAGACAGGCAATCAGCCCCAGCATTTT.